A selection of T cell receptor beta chains follows, all from one sample in a study of blood T cell repertoires in COVID-19. This table comes from immunoSEQ multiplex PCR, and its TCRdb copy is limited to in-frame clones, with some not included. The table includes approximately 94,000 clones, around four fifths detected once. Sequences were obtained from peripheral blood. Source of these receptors: a man aged 45 to 65 with active or convalescent COVID-19. The CDR3 runs from the conserved cysteine through the conserved F or W. The order of the fields is J gene, V gene, CDR3 length, clone size, D gene, CDR3 DNA, CDR3 protein. The D gene is left open where the match is weak. The size of a clone is reported for some rows only, either as once, few or many, or as a class for expanded clones.

TRBJ1-4	TRBV19	14	NA	NA	TGTGCCAGTAAGGGAGATACCACTAATGAAAAACTGTTTTTT	CASKGDTTNEKLFF
TRBJ2-1	TRBV9	14	NA	TRBD2	TGTGCCAGCAGCCCCCGGGACTACGGCGATGAGCAGTTCTTC	CASSPRDYGDEQFF
TRBJ1-5	TRBV5-6	14	NA	TRBD1	TGTGCCAGCAGCTTCAGAGGGGGCGATCAGCCCCAGCATTTT	CASSFRGGDQPQHF
TRBJ1-4	TRBV27	13	NA	NA	TGTGCCAGCAGTTTAGGCGGTAATGAAAAACTGTTTTTT	CASSLGGNEKLFF
TRBJ1-4	TRBV7-9	16	NA	NA	TGTGCCAGCAGCTACCCGGGGACTAAGTTGGTTGAAAAACTGTTTTTT	CASSYPGTKLVEKLFF
TRBJ1-1	TRBV27	19	NA	TRBD1	TGTGCCAGCAGTTTAAACCCAAGAGGGTACAGGGGGCGAGGAACTGAAGCTTTCTTT	CASSLNPRGYRGRGTEAFF
TRBJ2-7	TRBV28	16	NA	TRBD2	TGTGCCAGCAGTCCTGAGACTAGCGGGACCTTCTACGAGCAGTACTTC	CASSPETSGTFYEQYF
TRBJ1-5	TRBV7-2	16	NA	TRBD1	TGTGCCAGCAGCTTAGGGGACGGGACAGGGAATCAGCCCCAGCATTTT	CASSLGDGTGNQPQHF
TRBJ2-1	TRBV9	15	once	NA	TGTGCCAGCAGCGTAGCGGGAGACGGCTACAATGAGCAGTTCTTC	CASSVAGDGYNEQFF
TRBJ2-6	TRBV7-3	15	NA	NA	TGTGCCAGCAGCTCAGGCCTTTCTGGGGCCAACGTCCTGACTTTC	CASSSGLSGANVLTF
TRBJ2-7	TRBV7-8	13	NA	NA	TGTGCCAGCAGCTTTCGAGAGACCTACGAGCAGTACTTC	CASSFRETYEQYF
TRBJ2-3	TRBV7-6	13	NA	NA	TGTGCCAGCAGCTCTAGCGGCACAGATACGCAGTATTTT	CASSSSGTDTQYF
TRBJ1-5	TRBV14	15	NA	NA	TGTGCCAGCAGCCACTGTGCAGGGGGCAATCAGCCCCAGCATTTT	CASSHCAGGNQPQHF
TRBJ1-6	TRBV18	15	NA	TRBD1	TGTGCCAGCTCTCCATCCGGGACAGATTATTCACCCCTCCACTTT	CASSPSGTDYSPLHF
TRBJ2-1	TRBV6-5	15	few	TRBD1	TGTGCCAGCAGTTACTCGGGACAGGGGGCATCTGAGCAGTTCTTC	CASSYSGQGASEQFF
TRBJ1-1	TRBV28	13	NA	NA	TGTGCCAGCAGTACGACAGGGAACACTGAAGCTTTCTTT	CASSTTGNTEAFF
TRBJ1-6	TRBV6-5	15	NA	TRBD1	TGTGCCAGCAGGATCCCGGGACAGAATAATTCACCCCTCCACTTT	CASRIPGQNNSPLHF
TRBJ1-5	TRBV2	13	NA	NA	TGTGCCAGCAGTTATGGCAACAATCAGCCCCAGCATTTT	CASSYGNNQPQHF
TRBJ2-5	TRBV5-1	14	NA	NA	TGCGCCAGCAGCTTGGGACAGCCTCAAGAGACCCAGTACTTC	CASSLGQPQETQYF
TRBJ2-7	TRBV6-1	16	once	TRBD1	TGTGCCAGCAGTGAACGACCGGGACAGGGCTACTACGAGCAGTACTTC	CASSERPGQGYYEQYF
TRBJ1-4	TRBV24-1	15	NA	NA	TGTGCCACCAGTGAAGGGGGATCCACTAATGAAAAACTGTTTTTT	CATSEGGSTNEKLFF
TRBJ2-5	TRBV11-3	15	NA	TRBD1	TGTGCCAGCAGCAAACCGGGACAGGGAAAAGAGACCCAGTACTTC	CASSKPGQGKETQYF
TRBJ2-1	TRBV7-3	14	NA	NA	TGTGCCAGCAGCTTATCCAGGGTAGTGGATGAGCAGTTCTTC	CASSLSRVVDEQFF
TRBJ2-5	TRBV18	14	NA	NA	TGTGCCAGCTCACCAGGTGCTAGGTCAGAGACCCAGTACTTC	CASSPGARSETQYF
TRBJ1-1	TRBV30	15	NA	NA	TGTGCCTGGGGGCGATCCCCGGGGTTGAACACTGAAGCTTTCTTT	CAWGRSPGLNTEAFF
TRBJ1-1	TRBV6-6	13	NA	NA	TGTGCCAGCTTGTGGGGGGGCAACACTGAAGCTTTCTTT	CASLWGGNTEAFF
TRBJ1-4	TRBV19	15	NA	TRBD1	TGTGCCAGTAAGGGGACAGGGCGGAGAGGTGAAAAACTGTTTTTT	CASKGTGRRGEKLFF
TRBJ2-7	TRBV2	12	NA	NA	TGTGCCAGCAGGGGGACGGCGGGGGAGCAGTACTTC	CASRGTAGEQYF
TRBJ2-5	TRBV7-9	13	NA	NA	TGTGCCAGCAGCTCTGACAGGCAAGAGACCCAGTACTTC	CASSSDRQETQYF
TRBJ2-5	TRBV2	15	once	TRBD2	TGTGCCAGCAGTGGCCGAAGCGGGAGGGAAGAGACCCAGTACTTC	CASSGRSGREETQYF
TRBJ2-1	TRBV24-1	16	NA	TRBD2	TGTGCCACCAGCGAGTTTCGCAGCGGGAGCTCAAATGAGCAGTTCTTC	CATSEFRSGSSNEQFF
TRBJ2-2	TRBV7-2	19	NA	TRBD2	TGTGCCAGCGGGTTCCCCGCTAGCGGGAGGGCGTCTTACACCGGGGAGCTGTTTTTT	CASGFPASGRASYTGELFF
TRBJ2-1	TRBV15	14	NA	NA	TGTGCCACCAGCAGAGACCAGACAGGAACTGAGCAGTTCTTC	CATSRDQTGTEQFF
TRBJ1-1	TRBV5-6	13	NA	NA	TGTGCCAGCAGCTTGGGACAGCTATTTACGGCTTTCTTT	CASSLGQLFTAFF
TRBJ1-2	TRBV24-1	13	NA	NA	TGTGCCACCAGTGATTTGCCGTTCTATGGCTACACCTTC	CATSDLPFYGYTF
TRBJ1-5	TRBV28	15	NA	TRBD1	TGTGCCAGCAGAGGACGGACAGGGGATAATCAGCCCCAGCATTTT	CASRGRTGDNQPQHF
TRBJ2-2	TRBV14	17	once	TRBD2	TGTGCCAGCAGCCACGAAACTAGCGGGCTTAACACCGGGGAGCTGTTTTTT	CASSHETSGLNTGELFF
TRBJ2-7	TRBV5-1	15	NA	TRBD2	TGCGCCAGCAGCCTAGCGGGAGGGCAGAGATACGAGCAGTACTTC	CASSLAGGQRYEQYF
TRBJ2-1	TRBV9	15	NA	NA	TGTGCCAGCAGCGTAGCTGGTCTAGAGATCAATGAGCAGTTCTTC	CASSVAGLEINEQFF